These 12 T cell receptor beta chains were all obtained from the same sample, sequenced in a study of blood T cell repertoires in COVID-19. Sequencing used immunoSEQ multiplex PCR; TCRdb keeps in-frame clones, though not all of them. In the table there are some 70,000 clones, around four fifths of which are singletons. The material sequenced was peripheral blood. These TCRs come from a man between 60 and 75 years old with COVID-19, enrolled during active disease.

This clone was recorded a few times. CDR3 amino acids: CASSPQSGSSNQPQHF. The CDR3 DNA follows: TGCGCCAGCAGTCCGCAATCCGGGAGCAGCAATCAGCCCCAGCATTTT. The chain combines TRBV10-2 with TRBJ1-5, with unresolved D. Germline lookup yields CDR1 WSHSY and CDR2 SAAADI. CDR3 length: 16 residues. The V end lost 5 bases, the J end lost 1 base, and 15 bases lay between the germline ends.

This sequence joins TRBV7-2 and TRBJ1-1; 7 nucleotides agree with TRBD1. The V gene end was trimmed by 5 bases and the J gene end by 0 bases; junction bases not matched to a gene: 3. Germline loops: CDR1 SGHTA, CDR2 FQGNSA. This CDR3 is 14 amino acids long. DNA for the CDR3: TGTGCCAGCAGCAGGGGACAGCTGAACACTGAAGCTTTCTTT. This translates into CASSRGQLNTEAFF.

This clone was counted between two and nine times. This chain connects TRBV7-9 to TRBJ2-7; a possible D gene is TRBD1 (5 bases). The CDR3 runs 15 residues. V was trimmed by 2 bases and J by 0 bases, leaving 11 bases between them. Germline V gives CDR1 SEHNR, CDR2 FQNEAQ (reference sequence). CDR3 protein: CASSLLGASSYEQYF. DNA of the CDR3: TGTGCCAGCAGCTTACTAGGGGCCTCCTCCTACGAGCAGTACTTC.

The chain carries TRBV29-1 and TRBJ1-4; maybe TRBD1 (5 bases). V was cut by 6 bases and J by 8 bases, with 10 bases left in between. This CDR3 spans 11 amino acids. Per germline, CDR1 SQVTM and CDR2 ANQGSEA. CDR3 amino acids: CSVEKGEKLFF. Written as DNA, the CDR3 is TGCAGCGTGGAAAAGGGGGAAAAACTGTTTTTT. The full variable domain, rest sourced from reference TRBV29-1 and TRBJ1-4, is SAVISQKPSRDICQRGTSLTIQCQVDSQVTMMFWYRQQPGQSLTLIATANQGSEATYESGFVIDKFPISRPNLTFSTLTVSNMSPEDSSIYLCSVEKGEKLFFGSGTQLSVL.

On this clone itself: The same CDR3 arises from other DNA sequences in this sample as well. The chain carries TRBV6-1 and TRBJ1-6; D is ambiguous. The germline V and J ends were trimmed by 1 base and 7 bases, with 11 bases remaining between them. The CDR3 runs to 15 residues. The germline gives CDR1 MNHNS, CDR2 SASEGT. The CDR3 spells CASSEVYSPNSPLHF. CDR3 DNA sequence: TGTGCCAGCAGTGAAGTATACAGCCCAAATTCACCCCTCCACTTT.

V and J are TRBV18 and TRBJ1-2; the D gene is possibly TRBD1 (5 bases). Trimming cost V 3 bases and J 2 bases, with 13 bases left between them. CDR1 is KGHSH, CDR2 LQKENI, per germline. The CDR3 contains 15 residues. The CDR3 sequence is CASSPELTDNYGYTF. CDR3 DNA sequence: TGTGCCAGCTCACCTGAGCTGACAGACAACTATGGCTACACCTTC.

CDR3 region: CASSVGRGGINEQFF. In nucleotides, the CDR3 is TGTGCCAGCAGCGTAGGACGGGGGGGCATCAATGAGCAGTTCTTC. The rearrangement joins TRBV9 to TRBJ2-1; the match to TRBD2 covers 8 bases. This CDR3 contains 15 residues. V gave up 0 bases and J gave up 6 bases; unmatched junction bases: 5. The germline V gene has CDR1 SGDLS and CDR2 YYNGEE.

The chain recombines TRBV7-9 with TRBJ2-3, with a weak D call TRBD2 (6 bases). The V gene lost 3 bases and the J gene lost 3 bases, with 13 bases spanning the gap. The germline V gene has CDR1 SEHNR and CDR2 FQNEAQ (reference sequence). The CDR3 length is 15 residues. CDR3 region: CASSFFPGRTDTQYF. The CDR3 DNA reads TGTGCCAGCAGCTTCTTTCCGGGGAGGACAGATACGCAGTATTTT. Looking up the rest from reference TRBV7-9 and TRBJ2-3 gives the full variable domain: DTGVSQNPRHKITKRGQNVTFRCDPISEHNRLYWYRQTLGQGPEFLTYFQNEAQLEKSRLLSDRFSAERPKGSFSTLEIQRTEQGDSAMYLCASSFFPGRTDTQYFGPGTRLTVL.

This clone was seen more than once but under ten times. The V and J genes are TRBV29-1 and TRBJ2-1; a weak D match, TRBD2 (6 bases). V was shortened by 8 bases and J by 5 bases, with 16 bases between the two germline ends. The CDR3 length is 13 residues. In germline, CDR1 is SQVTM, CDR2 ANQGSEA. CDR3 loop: CSPPGGGNNEQFF. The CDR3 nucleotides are TGCAGCCCCCCTGGTGGGGGGAACAATGAGCAGTTCTTC.

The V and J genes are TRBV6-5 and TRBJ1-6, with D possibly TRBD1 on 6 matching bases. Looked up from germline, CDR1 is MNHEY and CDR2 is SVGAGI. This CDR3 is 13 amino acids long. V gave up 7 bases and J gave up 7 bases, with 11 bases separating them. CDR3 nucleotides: TGTGCCAGCAAAGAACAGGGCAATTCACCCCTCCACTTT. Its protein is CASKEQGNSPLHF.

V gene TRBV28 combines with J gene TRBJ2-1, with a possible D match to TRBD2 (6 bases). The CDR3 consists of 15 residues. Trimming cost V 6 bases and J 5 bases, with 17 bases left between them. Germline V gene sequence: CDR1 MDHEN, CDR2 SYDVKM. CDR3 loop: CASRLGGPPNNEQFF. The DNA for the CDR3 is TGTGCCAGCAGGTTGGGGGGTCCTCCCAACAATGAGCAGTTCTTC.

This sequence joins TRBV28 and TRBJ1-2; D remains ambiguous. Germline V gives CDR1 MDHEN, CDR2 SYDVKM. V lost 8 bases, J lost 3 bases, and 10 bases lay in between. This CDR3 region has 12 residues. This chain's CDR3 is CASEWRDYGYTF. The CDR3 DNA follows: TGTGCCAGCGAATGGAGGGACTATGGCTACACCTTC.